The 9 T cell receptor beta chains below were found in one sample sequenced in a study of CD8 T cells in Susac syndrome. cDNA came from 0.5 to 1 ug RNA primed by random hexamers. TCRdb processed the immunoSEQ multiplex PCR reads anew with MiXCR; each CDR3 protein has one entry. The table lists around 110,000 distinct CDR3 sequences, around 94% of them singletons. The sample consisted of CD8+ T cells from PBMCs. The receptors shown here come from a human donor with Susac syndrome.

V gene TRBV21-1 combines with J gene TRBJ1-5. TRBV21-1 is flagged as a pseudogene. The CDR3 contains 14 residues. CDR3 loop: CASSLGPPNQPQHF. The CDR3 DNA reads TGTGCCAGCAGCCTAGGACCTCCTAATCAGCCCCAGCATTTT.

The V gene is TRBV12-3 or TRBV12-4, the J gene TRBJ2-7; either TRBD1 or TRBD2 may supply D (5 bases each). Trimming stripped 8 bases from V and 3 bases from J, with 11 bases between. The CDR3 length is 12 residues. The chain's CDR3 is CASRMRGYEQYF. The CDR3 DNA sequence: TGTGCCAGCCGTATGAGGGGCTACGAGCAGTACTTC.

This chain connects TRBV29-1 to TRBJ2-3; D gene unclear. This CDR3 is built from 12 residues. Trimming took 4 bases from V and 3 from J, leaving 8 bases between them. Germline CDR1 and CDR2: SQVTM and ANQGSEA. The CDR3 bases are TGCAGCGTTGGTGGGTCGACAGATACGCAGTATTTT. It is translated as CSVGGSTDTQYF.

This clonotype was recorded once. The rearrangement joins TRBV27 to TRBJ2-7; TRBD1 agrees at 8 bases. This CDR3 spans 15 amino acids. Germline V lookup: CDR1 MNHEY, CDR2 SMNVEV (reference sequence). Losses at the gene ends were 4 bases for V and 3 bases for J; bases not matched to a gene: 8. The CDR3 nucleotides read TGTGCCAGCAGTTCCCGGACAGGGAACGACTACGAGCAGTACTTC. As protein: CASSSRTGNDYEQYF.

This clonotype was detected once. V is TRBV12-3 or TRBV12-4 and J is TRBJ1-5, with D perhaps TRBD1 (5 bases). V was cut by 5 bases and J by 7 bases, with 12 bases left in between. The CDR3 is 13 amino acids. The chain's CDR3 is CASSKAGEQPQHF. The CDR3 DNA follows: TGTGCCAGCAGTAAAGCGGGGGAGCAGCCCCAGCATTTT.

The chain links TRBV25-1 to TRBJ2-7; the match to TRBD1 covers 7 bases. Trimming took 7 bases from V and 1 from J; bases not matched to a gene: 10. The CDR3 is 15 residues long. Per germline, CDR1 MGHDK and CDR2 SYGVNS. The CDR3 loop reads CASTDTDRTSYEQYF. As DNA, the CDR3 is TGTGCCAGCACAGACACGGACAGGACATCCTACGAGCAGTACTTC.

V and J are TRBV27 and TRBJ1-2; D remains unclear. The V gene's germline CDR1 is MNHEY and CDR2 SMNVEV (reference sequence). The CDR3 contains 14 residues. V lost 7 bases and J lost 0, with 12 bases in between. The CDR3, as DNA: TGTGCCAGCAAGAACGCTGGGCCTAACTATGGCTACACCTTC. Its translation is CASKNAGPNYGYTF.

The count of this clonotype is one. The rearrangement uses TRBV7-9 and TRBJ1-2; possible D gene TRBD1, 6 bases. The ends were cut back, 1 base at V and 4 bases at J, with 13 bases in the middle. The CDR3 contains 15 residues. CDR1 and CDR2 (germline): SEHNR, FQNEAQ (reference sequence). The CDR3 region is CASSLGDGGSYGYTF. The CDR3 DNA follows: TGTGCCAGCAGCTTAGGCGACGGGGGCAGCTATGGCTACACCTTC.

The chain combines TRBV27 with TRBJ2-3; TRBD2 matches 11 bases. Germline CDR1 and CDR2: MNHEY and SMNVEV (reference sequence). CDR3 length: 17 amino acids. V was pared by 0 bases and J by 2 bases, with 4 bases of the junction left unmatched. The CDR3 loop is CASSLSLLAGATDTQYF. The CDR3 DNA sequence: TGTGCCAGCAGTTTATCCTTACTAGCGGGGGCCACAGATACGCAGTATTTT.